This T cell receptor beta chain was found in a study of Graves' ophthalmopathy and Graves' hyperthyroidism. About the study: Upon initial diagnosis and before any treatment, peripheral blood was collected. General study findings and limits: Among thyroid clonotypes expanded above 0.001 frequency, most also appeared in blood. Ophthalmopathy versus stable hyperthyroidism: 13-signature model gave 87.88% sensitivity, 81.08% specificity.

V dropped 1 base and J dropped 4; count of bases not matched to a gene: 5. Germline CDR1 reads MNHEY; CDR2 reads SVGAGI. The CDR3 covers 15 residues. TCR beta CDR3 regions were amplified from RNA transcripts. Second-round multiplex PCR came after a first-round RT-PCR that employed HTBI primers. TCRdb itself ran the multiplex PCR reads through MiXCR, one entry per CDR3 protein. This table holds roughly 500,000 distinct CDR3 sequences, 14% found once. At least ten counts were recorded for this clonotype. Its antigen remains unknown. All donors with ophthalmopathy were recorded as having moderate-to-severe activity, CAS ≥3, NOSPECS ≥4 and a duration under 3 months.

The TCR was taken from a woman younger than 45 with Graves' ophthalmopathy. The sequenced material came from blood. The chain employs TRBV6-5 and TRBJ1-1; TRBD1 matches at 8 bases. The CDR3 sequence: CASSYLTGVGTEAFF. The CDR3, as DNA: TGTGCCAGCAGTTACTTGACAGGGGTCGGCACTGAAGCTTTCTTT.